This T cell receptor (beta chain) is drawn from a study of beta chain features in type 1 diabetes. A single count supports this clone. Investigators reverse transcribed all isolated RNA, so they sequenced expressed TCRB transcripts. Method: immunoSEQ multiplex PCR; TCRdb's copy keeps in-frame clones and lacks some. The sample carries some 40,000 clones, about 52% recorded once. The specimen was central memory CD4+ T cells from blood. This receptor was taken from a woman aged 18-29 years in good health.

The CDR3 is CASSVPSGRAREQYF. CDR3 coding DNA: TGTGCCAGCAGCGTACCTAGCGGGAGGGCTAGGGAGCAGTACTTC. V is TRBV7-2 and J is TRBJ2-7; 12 bases fit TRBD2. CDR1 and CDR2 (germline): SGHTA, FQGNSA. The CDR3 spans 15 residues. Losses at the gene ends were 5 bases for V and 7 bases for J; bases not matched to a gene: 9. Complete variable domain (other parts from reference TRBV7-2 and TRBJ2-7): GAGVSQSPSNKVTEKGKDVELRCDPISGHTALYWYRQSLGQGLEFLIYFQGNSAPDKSGLPSDRFSAERTGGSVSTLTIQRTQQEDSAVYLCASSVPSGRAREQYFGPGTRLTVT.